The 29 T cell receptor beta chains below were found in one sample sequenced in a study of blood T cell repertoires in COVID-19. TCRdb's table, derived via immunoSEQ multiplex PCR, lists solely in-frame clones and lacks some. Of about 340,000 clones listed, roughly 90% are singletons. Material: PBMCs or T cells enriched from blood (not recorded which). These receptors were obtained from a woman aged 25 to 39 who had recovered from COVID-19.

The chain recombines TRBV5-6 with TRBJ1-1; TRBD1 aligns across 8 bases. Germline V gene sequence: CDR1 SGHDT, CDR2 YYEEEE. This CDR3 has 17 residues. With V trimmed by 1 base and J by 4 bases, 12 bases remained unmatched. The CDR3 reads CASSLTGQGFLSTEAFF. DNA for the CDR3: TGTGCCAGCAGCTTGACCGGACAGGGCTTTTTGAGCACTGAAGCTTTCTTT. The full variable domain, rest sourced from reference TRBV5-6 and TRBJ1-1, is DAGVTQSPTHLIKTRGQQVTLRCSPKSGHDTVSWYQQALGQGPQFIFQYYEEEERQRGNFPDRFSGHQFPNYSSELNVNALLLGDSALYLCASSLTGQGFLSTEAFFGQGTRLTVV.

The V call is TRBV2, the J call TRBJ2-2, with a possible D match to TRBD1 (6 bases). Trimming shortened V by 6 bases and J by 2 bases, and 16 bases separated the two germline ends. This CDR3 is built from 16 residues. Germline CDR1 is SNHLY and CDR2 is FYNNEI. CDR3 sequence: CASSDSVGTNTGELFF. CDR3 in DNA: TGTGCCAGCAGCGACTCAGTTGGGACAAACACCGGGGAGCTGTTTTTT.

The J gene is TRBJ2-1, the V gene TRBV6-5, with D perhaps matching TRBD2 (6 bases). Between the trimmed V and J ends, which lost 4 bases and 7 bases, there was a span of 11 bases. The CDR3 length is 13 residues. Germline-derived CDR1 and CDR2 are MNHEY and SVGAGI. CDR3 sequence (DNA): TGTGCCAGCAGTTCGGACTATTCAAATGAGCAGTTCTTC. Translated: CASSSDYSNEQFF.

V and J are TRBV3-1 (or the pseudogene TRBV3-2) and TRBJ2-1; D is perhaps TRBD2 (5 bases). V was shortened by 0 bases and J by 3 bases, with 21 bases between the two germline ends. The CDR3 totals 19 residues. Germline assignment: CDR1 LGHDT and CDR2 YNNKEL (reference sequence). The CDR3 protein is CASSQDRGKGSRGYNEQFF. In DNA form, the CDR3 reads TGTGCCAGCAGCCAAGACCGGGGTAAGGGCTCCCGGGGCTACAATGAGCAGTTCTTC.

The chain uses TRBV6-1 and TRBJ1-1, with D perhaps matching TRBD1 (6 bases). This CDR3 is built from 15 residues. Per the germline V gene, CDR1 is MNHNS and CDR2 is SASEGT. V was shortened by 3 bases and J by 3 bases, with 14 bases between the two germline ends. For the CDR3, the DNA is TGTGCCAGCAGTGAGTGGAACAGGGCGGACACTGAAGCTTTCTTT. This encodes CASSEWNRADTEAFF.

This clone was found once. The chain couples TRBV4-3 to TRBJ2-3; TRBD2 agrees at 11 bases. Per the germline V gene, CDR1 is LGHNA and CDR2 is YSLEER. This CDR3 spans 17 amino acids. After removal of 1 base from V and 2 bases from J, the junction contained 5 bases not matched to a gene. The CDR3 sequence is CASSQGASGGLTDTQYF. The DNA of the CDR3 is TGCGCCAGCAGCCAAGGGGCTAGCGGGGGGCTCACAGATACGCAGTATTTT.

V is TRBV5-4 and J is TRBJ2-3; D gene uncertain. V lost 1 base to trimming and J lost 0 bases, with 9 bases between them. The CDR3 spans 15 residues. The germline gives CDR1 SGHNT, CDR2 YYREEE (reference sequence). CDR3 nucleotide sequence: TGTGCCAGCAGCTTGTGGCGGTTCAGCACAGATACGCAGTATTTT. Its protein product is CASSLWRFSTDTQYF.

DNA for the CDR3: TGTGCCAGCAGCTTGGGGACTAGCAGGGTCGAGCAGTACTTC. Translated: CASSLGTSRVEQYF. The chain employs TRBV5-5 and TRBJ2-7; 8 bases fit TRBD2. V lost 0 bases, J lost 6 bases, and 5 bases stayed unmatched. This CDR3 has 14 amino acids. The germline V gene has CDR1 SGHKS and CDR2 YYEKEE (reference sequence).

V is TRBV6-5 and J is TRBJ1-1; TRBD1 might be the D (5 bases). This CDR3 spans 13 amino acids. Germline CDR1 and CDR2: MNHEY and SVGAGI. Trimming took off 8 bases at V and 4 bases at J, with 14 bases between the two ends. CDR3 bases: TGTGCCAGCGGCACCACAGGTCTCACTGAAGCTTTCTTT. It specifies CASGTTGLTEAFF.

For the CDR3, the DNA is TGTGCCAGCAGCTTAAGCCGGGAAGAGACCCAGTACTTC. This encodes CASSLSREETQYF. The gene calls are TRBV11-2 and TRBJ2-5; D not certain. V lost 2 bases to trimming and J lost 3 bases, with 7 bases between them. Per germline, CDR1 SGHAT and CDR2 FQNNGV. The CDR3 has 13 amino acids.

This sequence joins TRBV3-1 (or the pseudogene TRBV3-2) and TRBJ1-2, with D perhaps TRBD1 (5 bases). This CDR3 is built from 11 residues. Germline CDR1 LGHDT, CDR2 YNNKEL (reference sequence). V lost 6 bases and J lost 5, with 7 bases in between. Here the CDR3 DNA reads TGTGCCAGCAGAGGGGATTATGGCTACACCTTC. It codes for CASRGDYGYTF.

As DNA, the CDR3 is TGCGCCAGCACAGCGCAGGGGGACTATGGCTACACCTTC. Protein sequence: CASTAQGDYGYTF. The gene calls are TRBV5-1 and TRBJ1-2; 7 bases are a match to TRBD1. Trimming took 6 bases from V and 3 from J; bases not matched to a gene: 5. CDR1 and CDR2 (germline): SGHRS, YFSETQ. The CDR3 totals 13 residues.

V gene TRBV15 combines with J gene TRBJ1-1; 7 bases line up with TRBD1. CDR1 is LNHNV, CDR2 YYDKDF, per germline (reference sequence). CDR3 length: 18 amino acids. Unmatched junction bases numbered 14, after V lost 1 base and J lost 3 bases. The CDR3 here is CATSRAPPGDRVDTEAFF. In nucleotides, the CDR3 is TGTGCCACCAGCAGAGCCCCTCCCGGTGACAGGGTAGACACTGAAGCTTTCTTT.

The chain uses TRBV10-3 and TRBJ2-7, with 7 bases that match TRBD1. CDR1 and CDR2 (germline): ENHRY, SYGVKD. The CDR3 is 14 amino acids. V shed 2 bases and J 5 bases; nucleotides not matched to a gene: 6. This CDR3 is CAISETRTGDEQYF. CDR3 coding DNA: TGTGCCATCAGTGAGACCAGGACAGGCGACGAGCAGTACTTC.

The rearrangement uses TRBV9 and TRBJ1-3; D remains ambiguous. Germline CDR1 reads SGDLS; CDR2 reads YYNGEE. With 0 bases removed from V and 0 bases from J, the gap between germline ends came to 7 bases. This CDR3 spans 15 amino acids. CDR3 residues: CASSVGPYSGNTIYF. CDR3 nucleotides: TGTGCCAGCAGCGTAGGTCCCTACTCTGGAAACACCATATATTTT.

The CDR3 region has the DNA TGTGCCAGCAGCCAGACGACAGGGAGCTCCTACGAGCAGTACTTC. Protein: CASSQTTGSSYEQYF. The rearrangement links TRBV14 to TRBJ2-7, with 7 bases identical to TRBD1. Germline loops: CDR1 SGHDN, CDR2 FVKESK. V gave up 3 bases and J gave up 0 bases; unmatched junction bases: 5. This CDR3 has 15 amino acids. The complete variable domain, with remaining parts taken from reference TRBV14 and TRBJ2-7, reads EAGVTQFPSHSVIEKGQTVTLRCDPISGHDNLYWYRRVMGKEIKFLLHFVKESKQDESGMPNNRFLAERTGGTYSTLKVQPAELEDSGVYFCASSQTTGSSYEQYFGPGTRLTVT.

The J gene is TRBJ1-5, the V gene TRBV7-9, with no clear D. This CDR3 has 14 residues. Trimming cost V 5 bases and J 0 bases, with 8 bases left between them. Germline lookup yields CDR1 SEHNR and CDR2 FQNEAQ (reference sequence). The CDR3 DNA reads TGTGCCAGCAGCCCAGATTTTAGCAATCAGCCCCAGCATTTT. Protein sequence: CASSPDFSNQPQHF. The full variable domain, its missing parts supplied by reference TRBV7-9 and TRBJ1-5, is DTGVSQNPRHKITKRGQNVTFRCDPISEHNRLYWYRQTLGQGPEFLTYFQNEAQLEKSRLLSDRFSAERPKGSFSTLEIQRTEQGDSAMYLCASSPDFSNQPQHFGDGTRLSIL.

This chain connects TRBV27 to TRBJ1-1; tentatively, D is TRBD1 (5 bases). The CDR3 is 14 amino acids. V dropped 0 bases and J dropped 11 bases, with 16 bases sitting between them. Germline V lookup: CDR1 MNHEY, CDR2 SMNVEV (reference sequence). The CDR3 DNA follows: TGTGCCAGCAGTTTATCTGGAGGGGCCCTGGACGCTTTCTTT. Translation gives CASSLSGGALDAFF.

This chain joins TRBV27 and TRBJ1-1; tentatively, D is TRBD1 (6 bases). Trimming removed 5 bases at V and 1 base at J, with 11 bases between. Germline CDR1 MNHEY, CDR2 SMNVEV (reference sequence). This CDR3 has 14 residues. The CDR3 sequence is CASSIQGQNTEAFF. The CDR3 DNA sequence: TGTGCCAGCAGTATACAGGGTCAGAACACTGAAGCTTTCTTT.

The V and J genes are TRBV7-2 and TRBJ2-3; 11 bases align to TRBD2. V lost 5 bases to trimming and J lost 10 bases; unmatched junction nucleotides: 8. Germline V lookup: CDR1 SGHTA, CDR2 FQGNSA. The CDR3 consists of 14 residues. The CDR3 sequence is CASSPQASGRPQYF. In DNA form, the CDR3 reads TGTGCCAGCAGCCCACAGGCTAGCGGGAGGCCGCAGTATTTT.

The chain uses TRBV10-3 and TRBJ2-5; D may be TRBD2 (6 bases). The germline V gene encodes CDR1 ENHRY and CDR2 SYGVKD. The CDR3 is 14 amino acids. The V end lost 3 bases, the J end lost 6 bases, and 14 bases lay between the germline ends. The CDR3 here is CAISDPAGRKTQYF. In DNA, the CDR3 is TGTGCCATCAGTGATCCAGCGGGCCGGAAGACCCAGTACTTC.

V is TRBV7-9 and J is TRBJ1-1, with TRBD1 matching over 7 bases. This CDR3 is 14 amino acids long. Germline CDR1 reads SEHNR; CDR2 reads FQNEAQ (reference sequence). Trimming at V came to 5 bases and at J to 1 base, leaving 4 bases not matched to a gene. Written as DNA, the CDR3 is TGTGCCAGCAGCACAGGGGCTAGGAACACTGAAGCTTTCTTT. It encodes CASSTGARNTEAFF.

The chain employs TRBV30 and TRBJ1-1; 11 nucleotides align to TRBD1. This CDR3 has 15 residues. V lost 2 bases, J lost 1 base, and 3 bases stayed unmatched. Germline V CDR1 and CDR2: GTSNPN, SVGIG (reference sequence). The CDR3 DNA reads as TGTGCCTGGAGTTTAGGACAGGGGGCGAACACTGAAGCTTTCTTT. This translates into CAWSLGQGANTEAFF.

This rearrangement joins TRBV28 to TRBJ2-3, with D possibly matching TRBD2 (7 bases). There are 14 residues in the CDR3. V was pared by 6 bases and J by 8 bases, with 18 bases between. Germline CDR1 and CDR2: MDHEN and SYDVKM. CDR3 sequence reads: CASRGGAGPSTQYF. The CDR3 DNA follows: TGTGCCAGCAGGGGGGGGGCTGGACCCAGTACGCAGTATTTT.

The genes are TRBV10-3 and TRBJ1-5; D is ambiguous. V shed 0 bases and J shed 6 bases, with 3 bases lying between them. The germline CDR1 and CDR2 sequences are ENHRY and SYGVKD. CDR3 length equals 12 residues. The CDR3 coding sequence is TGTGCCATCAGTGAGTCTAGTCAGCCCCAGCATTTT. Translation gives CAISESSQPQHF.

J is TRBJ2-3 and V is TRBV6-5, with 9 bases matching TRBD2. This CDR3 has 15 residues. V shed 3 bases and J 2 bases; nucleotides not matched to a gene: 3. Germline CDR1 reads MNHEY; CDR2 reads SVGAGI. This CDR3 reads CASSYSGGTTDTQYF. CDR3 nucleotide sequence: TGTGCCAGCAGTTATAGCGGGGGTACCACAGATACGCAGTATTTT.

This clone is a singleton in its sample. The chain has TRBV9 and TRBJ2-1; no definite D call. Germline lookup yields CDR1 SGDLS and CDR2 YYNGEE. The CDR3 contains 16 residues. The germline V and J ends were trimmed by 0 bases and 1 base, with 11 bases remaining between them. The CDR3 is CASSVALDLSYNEQFF. The CDR3 DNA is TGTGCCAGCAGCGTAGCTTTAGATTTATCCTACAATGAGCAGTTCTTC.

The chain employs TRBV6-1 and TRBJ2-3, with 8 bases that match TRBD2. V gave up 2 bases and J gave up 4 bases; unmatched junction bases: 8. This CDR3 spans 16 amino acids. Germline CDR1 reads MNHNS; CDR2 reads SASEGT. This CDR3 reads CASSERTSWWADTQYF. For the CDR3, the DNA is TGTGCCAGCAGTGAAAGGACTAGCTGGTGGGCAGATACGCAGTATTTT.

The chain employs TRBV11-2 and TRBJ2-5, with D perhaps TRBD2 (6 bases). The CDR3 runs to 15 residues. Trimming pared 3 bases from V and 4 bases from J, leaving 15 bases between. Germline CDR1 SGHAT, CDR2 FQNNGV. The chain's CDR3 is CASSFDIRGRETQYF. Here the CDR3 DNA reads TGTGCCAGCAGCTTTGACATCCGGGGGAGAGAGACCCAGTACTTC.